In this sample, the clone carrying this T cell receptor (beta chain) turned up a few times. CDR1 and CDR2 (germline): MNHEY, SMNVEV (reference sequence). The CDR3 is 15 residues long. V lost 1 base and J lost 8, with 12 bases in between. The record originates from a study of blood T cell repertoires in COVID-19. Looking at the study overall: Nucleic acid was either cDNA or gDNA, and it came from T cells, B-cell-depleted T cells, or PBMCs.

TCRdb's table, derived via immunoSEQ multiplex PCR, lists solely in-frame clones and lacks some. In the table there are fewer than 400,000 clones, 90% of which are singletons. The rearrangement uses TRBV27 and TRBJ1-6; tentative D call: TRBD1 (5 bases). The receptor's source is a woman in her twenties or thirties who had been exposed to COVID-19. The specimen sequenced was PBMCs or T cells enriched from blood (not recorded which). CDR3 protein: CASSLWGRADSPLHF. The CDR3 nucleotides read TGTGCCAGCAGTTTATGGGGCAGGGCCGATTCACCCCTCCACTTT.